This T cell receptor (beta chain) originates from a study of neurological immune-mediated disorders. In TCRdb, the 5' RACE reads were re-called with MiXCR into one record per CDR3 protein. The sample has 75,000 to 90,000 distinct CDR3 sequences; around a tenth are singletons. A few counts support this clonotype. This CDR3 has 15 amino acids. The V gene end was trimmed by 6 bases and the J gene end by 6 bases; junction bases not matched to a gene: 9. Germline CDR1 KGHSH, CDR2 LQKENI. The source material was PBMCs. The chain recombines TRBV18 with TRBJ2-1; TRBD2 matches at 9 bases. The source is a man aged 40-50 years in good health. CDR3 bases: TGTGCCAGCTCTCCCCCCCTAGCGGGGCCCAATGAGCAGTTCTTC. Translating gives CASSPPLAGPNEQFF. The complete variable domain, with remaining parts taken from reference TRBV18 and TRBJ2-1, reads NAGVMQNPRHLVRRRGQEARLRCSPMKGHSHVYWYRQLPEEGLKFMVYLQKENIIDESGMPKERFSAEFPKEGPSILRIQQVVRGDSAAYFCASSPPLAGPNEQFFGPGTRLTVL.